These 8 T cell receptor beta chains were sequenced from one sample in a study of T-cell memory formation after mild COVID-19. TCRdb re-derived calls from the 5' RACE reads in MiXCR, one entry per CDR3 protein. The table includes about 390,000 distinct CDR3 sequences, around a sixth detected once. Specimen: PBMCs or a T cell subset sorted from them (not recorded which). These TCRs come from a man younger than 30 who had mild COVID-19 (a few samples of this study predate the infection). Cell type and time point are not known.

This clonotype appeared a few times. The chain couples TRBV7-2 to TRBJ2-6; D is unresolved. The germline V and J ends were trimmed by 5 bases and 10 bases, with 12 bases remaining between them. The CDR3 extends over 13 amino acids. Germline CDR1 reads SGHTA; CDR2 reads FQGNSA. The CDR3, as DNA: TGTGCCAGCAGCCAAGGTGGAGAGAACGTCCTGACTTTC. As protein: CASSQGGENVLTF.

This clonotype was observed a few times. The chain carries TRBV20-1 and TRBJ2-7; D perhaps matches TRBD1 (5 bases). Trimming took 6 bases from V and 2 from J, leaving 14 bases between them. This CDR3 is 13 amino acids long. The germline gives CDR1 DFQATT, CDR2 SNEGSKA (reference sequence). CDR3 nucleotides: TGCAGTGCCTACGACATGGACACCTACGAGCAGTACTTC. It specifies CSAYDMDTYEQYF.

This clonotype has more than one count but fewer than ten. V usage is TRBV4-3 and J usage is TRBJ1-1; D not certain. Germline V lookup: CDR1 LGHNA, CDR2 YSLEER. V lost 0 bases and J 5 bases, leaving 10 bases between the germline ends. This CDR3 comprises 14 residues. The CDR3 loop is CASSQEVIGTEAFF. For the CDR3, the DNA is TGCGCCAGCAGCCAAGAGGTAATAGGAACTGAAGCTTTCTTT.

This CDR3 reads CASRSSGGYEQYV. The CDR3, as DNA: TGTGCCAGCAGGTCCTCCGGGGGCTACGAGCAGTACGTC. The V gene is TRBV7-9, the J gene TRBJ2-7; a possible D gene is TRBD2 (6 bases). The CDR3 has 13 residues. V lost 6 bases and J lost 3, with 12 bases in between. The germline gives CDR1 SEHNR, CDR2 FQNEAQ (reference sequence).

This clonotype was found a few times. The genes are TRBV27 and TRBJ1-5; 7 nucleotides agree with TRBD1. V was clipped by 5 bases and J by 6 bases; unmatched bases: 4. CDR3 size: 13 residues. Looked up from germline, CDR1 is MNHEY and CDR2 is SMNVEV (reference sequence). This CDR3 is CASSRTGAQPQHF. As DNA, the CDR3 is TGTGCCAGCAGTCGTACAGGGGCTCAGCCCCAGCATTTT.

This clonotype turned up a few times. The V and J genes are TRBV5-4 and TRBJ2-1, with 8 bases that match TRBD2. The CDR3 is 15 residues long. CDR1 is SGHNT, CDR2 YYREEE, per germline (reference sequence). V gave up 4 bases and J gave up 7 bases; unmatched junction bases: 10. This CDR3 is CASSPGLSGGNEQFF. In nucleotides, the CDR3 is TGTGCCAGCAGCCCAGGACTGTCGGGAGGGAATGAGCAGTTCTTC.

The chain carries TRBV20-1 and TRBJ2-5, with 10 bases lining up with TRBD1. Germline trimming cut 5 bases from V and 2 bases from J; bases unmatched to any gene: 11. The CDR3 is 16 residues long. Germline CDR1 is DFQATT and CDR2 is SNEGSKA (reference sequence). CDR3 loop: CSALTNTGQGQETQYF. The CDR3 coding sequence is TGCAGTGCTCTGACCAATACGGGACAGGGGCAAGAGACCCAGTACTTC.

The V gene is TRBV2, the J gene TRBJ2-3; 7 nucleotides agree with TRBD2. V was pared by 7 bases and J by 3 bases, with 1 base of the junction left unmatched. CDR3 length: 12 residues. Germline CDR1 and CDR2: SNHLY and FYNNEI. CDR3 amino acids: CASIGGTDTQYF. CDR3 coding DNA: TGTGCCAGCATCGGGGGGACAGATACGCAGTATTTT.